Detailed here is one T cell receptor beta chain. As yet, its antigen is unknown. The CDR3 is made up of 13 amino acids. Trimming removed 8 bases from V and 13 bases from J, with 21 bases in between. Germline loops: CDR1 MNHEY, CDR2 SMNVEV (reference sequence). Sequencing was performed with immunoSEQ multiplex PCR; in TCRdb, only in-frame clones are kept and a portion is missing. The repertoire holds around 700,000 clones, with approximately 75% as singletons. From CD4+ cells came CD45RA+ naive and CD45RA-negative memory subsets. This sample was included in a study of shared clonotypes between healthy human individuals. Points from the study as a whole: Naive CD4 clonotype sharing across several donors was 4.5% to 6%.

The receptor's source is a woman in her 30s in good health. The sequenced sample consisted of memory CD4+ T cells sorted from blood. The subset was: CD45RA-negative fraction. The chain carries TRBV27 and TRBJ2-1; D is perhaps TRBD1 (8 bases). CDR3 DNA: TGTGCCAGCTTACCCTCAAGCGGGACAGGTCAGTTCTTC. The encoded protein is CASLPSSGTGQFF.